This T cell receptor (beta chain) was identified during a study of blood T cell repertoires in COVID-19 (dated by TCRdb to the early 2020s). In terms of the full investigation: The collaborator samples originated in the United States, Italy and Spain and spanned the acute and convalescent phases of COVID-19. The prospective study material was composed of cDNA or gDNA derived from T cells, B-cell-depleted T cells, or PBMCs. Deeply sampled blood TCRbeta repertoires from subjects exposed to, actively infected with, or recovered from COVID-19 were included in the dataset. The repertoires were released in a freely available public database intended as a resource for research on the immune response to SARS-CoV-2. Samples came from the ongoing ImmuneRACE study (first 160 participants) plus 1,254 subjects from 6 global collaborators. A de-identified subject ID, COVID-19 status, age in years and sex were almost always included in the sample metadata. HLA class I and class II types, where available, came from metadata supplied by the sample provider rather than from assay-based typing.

Measured from the cysteine to the phenylalanine, the CDR3 is 14 residues long. The kept DNA is CDR3 alone, 42 bases in frame from the first base. V is pared back by 3 bases and J by 2 bases, with 13 bases lying between the germline termini. The germline V gene (reference sequence) provides CDR1 GTSNPN and CDR2 SVGIG. As for this clone: Its antigen is currently not known. There are no base qualities to consult, and no much larger clone falls within one base.

The collaborating institutions used their own protocols to collect whole blood in K2EDTA tubes. For TCRbeta analysis, collaborators shipped samples in one of three forms: frozen whole blood, isolated PBMCs, or DNA extracted from either of those sample types. The immunoSEQ Assay, a bias-controlled multiplex PCR, was used to amplify TCRbeta CDR3 regions from genomic DNA. The study's processing was this. Nucleated cell counts per sample were estimated from amplification of reference gene primers within the assay. To quantify the absolute abundance of each unique TCRbeta CDR3 rearrangement, sequence reads were collapsed and filtered. For each sample, productive Simpson clonality was calculated as the square root of Simpson's diversity index over productive rearrangements. In TCRdb, the immuneACCESS table is reduced to in-frame sequences with V and J assigned. These tables do not hold every clone; where another copy was compared, an unresolved V gene accounts for under half, and the others remain unexplained. D and trimming were read from the DNA, whereas the V and J calls and clone size are those reported in that table. This sample lists about 35,000 clones; about four fifths were detected once. The ten largest clones represent more than 8.5% of the sample.

What the research found in general, with its limitations: The amount of clinical and demographic metadata varied by source and participant and was provided uncurated.

The chain links TRBV30 with TRBJ1-1; a tentative D call is TRBD1 (5 bases match). The source is a man aged 60 to 69 in a cohort sampled during active COVID-19. Material: peripheral blood. CDR3 reads: CAWRRGSHNTEAFF. The DNA sequence is given as TGTGCCTGGAGGCGGGGCTCCCATAACACTGAAGCTTTCTTT.